This T cell receptor beta chain was recorded in a study of beta chain features in type 1 diabetes. Study-wide results and limits: For patients, the naive, central memory and Treg TCRB repertoires appeared more alike than for healthy donors.

Germline loops: CDR1 MDHEN, CDR2 SYDVKM. V lost 3 bases and J 10 bases, leaving 15 bases between the germline ends. This CDR3 contains 13 residues. Points on this clone: Its antigen is unknown.

The study reverse transcribed the entire isolated RNA, so it sequenced expressed TCRB transcripts. The table came from immunoSEQ multiplex PCR; TCRdb's copy has only in-frame clones and leaves some out. Of about 360,000 clones in the sample, about 12% were seen once. The sequenced material came from naive CD4+ T cells from blood. The chain recombines TRBV28 with TRBJ1-1, with D possibly being TRBD1 (6 bases). The receptor was isolated from a man aged 18 to 35 in good health. The CDR3: CASSLFRGRVAFF. CDR3 coding DNA: TGTGCCAGCAGTTTGTTCAGGGGTCGTGTAGCTTTCTTT.